This TCR beta chain was observed in a study of shared clonotypes between healthy human individuals. The naive CD8 fraction comprised CD45RO-negative cells positively selected for CCR7 and excluded terminally differentiated effector memory CD45RA+ cells. Healthy HIV-negative adults with no recent acute infections or vaccinations were recruited as donors. This clone was found once. Assay: immunoSEQ multiplex PCR; the TCRdb copy retains only in-frame clones and omits some. This sample carries approximately 590,000 clones, about 95% of them seen once, and the ten largest clones take over 0.09%. The TCR originated in a woman aged 25 to 39 in good health. Material for sequencing was naive CD8+ T cells sorted from blood.

This CDR3 reads CASSFTPELSYEQYF. The CDR3 bases are TGTGCCAGCAGCTTCACACCAGAATTGTCCTACGAGCAGTACTTC. The gene calls are TRBV9 and TRBJ2-7; D is ambiguous. CDR1 is SGDLS, CDR2 YYNGEE, per germline. V shed 4 bases and J shed 1 base, with 15 bases lying between them. CDR3 size: 15 residues.